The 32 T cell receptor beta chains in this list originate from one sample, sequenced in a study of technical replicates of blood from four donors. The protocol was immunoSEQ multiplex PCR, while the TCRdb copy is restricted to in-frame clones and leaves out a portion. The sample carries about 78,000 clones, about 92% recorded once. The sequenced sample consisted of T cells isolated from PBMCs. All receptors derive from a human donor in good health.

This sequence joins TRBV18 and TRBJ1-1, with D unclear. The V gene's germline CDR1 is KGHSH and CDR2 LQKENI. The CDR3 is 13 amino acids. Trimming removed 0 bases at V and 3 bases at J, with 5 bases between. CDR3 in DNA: TGTGCCAGCTCACCACCAACGGACACTGAAGCTTTCTTT. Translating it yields CASSPPTDTEAFF.

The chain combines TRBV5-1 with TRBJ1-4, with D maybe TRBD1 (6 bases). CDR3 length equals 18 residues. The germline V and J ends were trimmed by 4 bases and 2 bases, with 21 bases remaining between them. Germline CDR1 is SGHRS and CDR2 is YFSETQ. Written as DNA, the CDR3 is TGCGCCAGCAGCCGAGGGGGAAGAATGGGAGCGACTAATGAAAAACTGTTTTTT. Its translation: CASSRGGRMGATNEKLFF.

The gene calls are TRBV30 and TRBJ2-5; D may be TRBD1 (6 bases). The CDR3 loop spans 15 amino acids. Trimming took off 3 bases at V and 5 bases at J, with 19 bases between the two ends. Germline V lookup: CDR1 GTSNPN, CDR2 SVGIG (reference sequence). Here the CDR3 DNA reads TGTGCCTGGAGGGGATATACAGGGTTTTGGGAGACCCAGTACTTC. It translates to CAWRGYTGFWETQYF.

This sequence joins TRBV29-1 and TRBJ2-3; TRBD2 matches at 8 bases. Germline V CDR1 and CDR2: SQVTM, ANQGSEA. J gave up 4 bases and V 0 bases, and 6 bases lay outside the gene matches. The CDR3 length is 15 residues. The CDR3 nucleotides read TGCAGCGTTGAAGATGCGAGCGGGAGCCCAGATACGCAGTATTTT. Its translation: CSVEDASGSPDTQYF.

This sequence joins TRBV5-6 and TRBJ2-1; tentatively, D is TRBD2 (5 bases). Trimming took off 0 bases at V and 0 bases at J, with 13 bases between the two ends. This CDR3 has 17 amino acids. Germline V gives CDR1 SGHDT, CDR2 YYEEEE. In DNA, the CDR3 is TGTGCCAGCAGCTTGGGGGTAACGGGGAGCTCCTACAATGAGCAGTTCTTC. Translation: CASSLGVTGSSYNEQFF.

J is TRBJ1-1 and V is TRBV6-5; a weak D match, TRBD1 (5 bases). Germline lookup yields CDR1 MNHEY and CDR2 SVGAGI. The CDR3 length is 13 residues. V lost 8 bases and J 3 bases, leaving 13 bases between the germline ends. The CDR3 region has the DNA TGTGCCAGCCATCTAGACAGCCACACTGAAGCTTTCTTT. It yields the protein CASHLDSHTEAFF.

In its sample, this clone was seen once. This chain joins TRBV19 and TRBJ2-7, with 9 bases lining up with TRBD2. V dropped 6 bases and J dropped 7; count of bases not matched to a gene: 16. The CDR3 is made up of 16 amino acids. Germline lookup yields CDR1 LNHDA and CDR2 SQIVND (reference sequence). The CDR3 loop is CASSRGNSGRVSEQYF. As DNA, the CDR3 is TGTGCCAGTAGCAGGGGAAATAGCGGGAGAGTGAGTGAGCAGTACTTC.

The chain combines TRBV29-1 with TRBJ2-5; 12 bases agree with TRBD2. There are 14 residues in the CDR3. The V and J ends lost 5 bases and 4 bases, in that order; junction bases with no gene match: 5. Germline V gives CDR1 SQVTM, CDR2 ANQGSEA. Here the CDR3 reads CSVWTSGKPETQYF. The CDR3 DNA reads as TGCAGCGTTTGGACTAGCGGGAAGCCAGAGACCCAGTACTTC.

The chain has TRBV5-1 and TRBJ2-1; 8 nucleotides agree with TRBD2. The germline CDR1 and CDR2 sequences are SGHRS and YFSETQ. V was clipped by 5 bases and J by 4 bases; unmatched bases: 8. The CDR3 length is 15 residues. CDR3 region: CASRPSGSRYNEQFF. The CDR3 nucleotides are TGCGCCAGCAGACCCAGCGGGAGTAGGTACAATGAGCAGTTCTTC.

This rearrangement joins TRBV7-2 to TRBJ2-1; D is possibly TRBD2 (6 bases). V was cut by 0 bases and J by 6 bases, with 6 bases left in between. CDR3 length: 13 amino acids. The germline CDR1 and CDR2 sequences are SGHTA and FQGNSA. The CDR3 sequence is CASSLAGGNEQFF. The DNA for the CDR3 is TGTGCCAGCAGCTTAGCGGGAGGCAATGAGCAGTTCTTC.

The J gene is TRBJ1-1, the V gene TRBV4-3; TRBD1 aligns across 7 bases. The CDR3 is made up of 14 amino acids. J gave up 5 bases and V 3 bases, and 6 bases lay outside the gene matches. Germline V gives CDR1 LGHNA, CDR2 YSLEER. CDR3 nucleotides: TGCGCCAGCAGCCATGTACAGGGGTGGACTGAAGCTTTCTTT. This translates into CASSHVQGWTEAFF.

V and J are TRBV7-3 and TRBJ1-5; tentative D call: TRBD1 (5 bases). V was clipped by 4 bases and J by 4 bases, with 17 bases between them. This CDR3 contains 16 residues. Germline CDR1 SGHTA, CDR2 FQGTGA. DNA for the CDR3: TGTGCCAGCAGCTCATTCCATCGTCAGGGAAATCAGCCCCAGCATTTT. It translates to CASSSFHRQGNQPQHF.

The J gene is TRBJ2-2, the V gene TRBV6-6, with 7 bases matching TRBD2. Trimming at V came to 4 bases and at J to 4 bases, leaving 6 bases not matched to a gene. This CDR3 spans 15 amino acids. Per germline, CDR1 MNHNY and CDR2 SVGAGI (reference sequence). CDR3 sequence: CASSSAGEFTGELFF. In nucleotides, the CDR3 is TGTGCCAGCAGTTCTGCGGGGGAGTTCACCGGGGAGCTGTTTTTT.

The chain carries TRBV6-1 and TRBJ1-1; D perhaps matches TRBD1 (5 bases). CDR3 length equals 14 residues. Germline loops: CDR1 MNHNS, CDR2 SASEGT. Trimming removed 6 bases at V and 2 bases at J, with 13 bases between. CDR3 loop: CASRAQGFNTEAFF. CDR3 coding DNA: TGTGCCAGCAGAGCTCAGGGTTTTAACACTGAAGCTTTCTTT.

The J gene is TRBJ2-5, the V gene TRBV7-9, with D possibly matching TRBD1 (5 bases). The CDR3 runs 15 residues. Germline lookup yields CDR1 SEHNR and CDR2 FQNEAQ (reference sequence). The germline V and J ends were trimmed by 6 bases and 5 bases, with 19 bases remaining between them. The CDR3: CASRQDSLPGETQYF. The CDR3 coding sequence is TGTGCCAGCAGGCAAGACAGCCTCCCCGGGGAGACCCAGTACTTC.

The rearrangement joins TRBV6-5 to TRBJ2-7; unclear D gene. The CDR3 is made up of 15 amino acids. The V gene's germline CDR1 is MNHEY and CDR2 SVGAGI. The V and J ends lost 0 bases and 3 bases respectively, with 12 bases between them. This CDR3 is CASSYSSFGDYEQYF. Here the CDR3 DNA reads TGTGCCAGCAGTTACTCGTCTTTCGGTGACTACGAGCAGTACTTC.

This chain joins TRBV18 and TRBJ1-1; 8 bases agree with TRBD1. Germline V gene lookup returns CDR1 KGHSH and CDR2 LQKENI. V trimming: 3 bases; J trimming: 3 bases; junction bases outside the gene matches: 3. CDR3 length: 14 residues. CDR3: CASSPDRGYTEAFF. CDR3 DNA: TGTGCCAGCTCACCCGACAGGGGTTACACTGAAGCTTTCTTT.

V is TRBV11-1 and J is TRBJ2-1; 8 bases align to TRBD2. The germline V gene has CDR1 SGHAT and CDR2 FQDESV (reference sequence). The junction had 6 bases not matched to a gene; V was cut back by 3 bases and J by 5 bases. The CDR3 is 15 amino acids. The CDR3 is CASSFSSGINNEQFF. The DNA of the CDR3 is TGTGCCAGCAGCTTTAGTAGCGGGATAAACAATGAGCAGTTCTTC.

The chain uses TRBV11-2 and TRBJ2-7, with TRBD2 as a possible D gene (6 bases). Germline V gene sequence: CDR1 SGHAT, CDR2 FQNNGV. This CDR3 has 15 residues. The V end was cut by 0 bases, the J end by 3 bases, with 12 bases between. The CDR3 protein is CASSLEAGTLYEQYF. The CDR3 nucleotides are TGTGCCAGCAGCTTAGAGGCGGGAACCCTCTACGAGCAGTACTTC.

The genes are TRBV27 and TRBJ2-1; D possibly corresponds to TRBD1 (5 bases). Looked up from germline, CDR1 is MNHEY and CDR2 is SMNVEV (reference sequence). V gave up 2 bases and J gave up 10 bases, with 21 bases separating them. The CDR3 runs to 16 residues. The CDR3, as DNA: TGTGCCAGCAGTTTACGTGTCAGGGCTTCGGGTGGAGAGCAGTTCTTC. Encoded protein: CASSLRVRASGGEQFF.

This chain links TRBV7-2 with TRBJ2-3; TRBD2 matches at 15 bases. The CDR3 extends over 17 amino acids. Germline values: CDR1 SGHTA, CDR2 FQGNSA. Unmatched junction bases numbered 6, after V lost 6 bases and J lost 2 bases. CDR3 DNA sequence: TGTGCCAGCAGTCCGGGACTAGCGGGAGGATCCACAGATACGCAGTATTTT. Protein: CASSPGLAGGSTDTQYF.

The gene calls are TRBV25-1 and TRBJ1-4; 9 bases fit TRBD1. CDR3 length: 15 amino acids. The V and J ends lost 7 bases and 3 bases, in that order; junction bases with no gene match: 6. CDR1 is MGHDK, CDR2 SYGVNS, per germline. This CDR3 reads CASTQTGGPNEKLFF. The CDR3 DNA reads TGTGCCAGCACCCAAACAGGGGGCCCTAATGAAAAACTGTTTTTT.

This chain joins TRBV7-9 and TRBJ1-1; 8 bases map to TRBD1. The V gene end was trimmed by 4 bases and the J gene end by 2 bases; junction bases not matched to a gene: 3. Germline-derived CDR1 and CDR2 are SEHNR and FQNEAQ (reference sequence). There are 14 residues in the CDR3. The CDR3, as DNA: TGTGCCAGCAGCTGGGACAGGAAAAACACTGAAGCTTTCTTT. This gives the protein CASSWDRKNTEAFF.

The CDR3 region has the DNA TGTGCCAGCAGCCCCTATACAGCCGGGGAGCTGTTTTTT. This codes for CASSPYTAGELFF. J is TRBJ2-2 and V is TRBV14; no clear D gene. This CDR3 region has 13 residues. Trimming stripped 4 bases from V and 6 bases from J, with 9 bases between. Germline CDR1 and CDR2: SGHDN and FVKESK.

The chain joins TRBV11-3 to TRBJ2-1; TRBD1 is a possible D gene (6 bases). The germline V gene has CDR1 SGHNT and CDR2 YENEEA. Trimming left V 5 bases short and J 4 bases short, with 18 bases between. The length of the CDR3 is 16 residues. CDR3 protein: CASSEGQNEIYNEQFF. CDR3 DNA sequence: TGTGCCAGCAGCGAGGGACAAAACGAGATTTACAATGAGCAGTTCTTC.

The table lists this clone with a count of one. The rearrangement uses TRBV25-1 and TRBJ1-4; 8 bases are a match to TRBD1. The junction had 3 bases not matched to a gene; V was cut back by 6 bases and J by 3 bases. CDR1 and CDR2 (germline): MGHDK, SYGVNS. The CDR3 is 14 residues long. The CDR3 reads CASRVTGANEKLFF. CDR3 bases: TGTGCCAGCAGGGTGACAGGGGCTAATGAAAAACTGTTTTTT.

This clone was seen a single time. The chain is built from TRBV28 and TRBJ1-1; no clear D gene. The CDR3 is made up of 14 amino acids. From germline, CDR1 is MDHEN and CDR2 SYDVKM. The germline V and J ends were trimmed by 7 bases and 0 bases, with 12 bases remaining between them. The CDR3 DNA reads TGTGCCAGCACCCCTACCCCCATGAACACTGAAGCTTTCTTT. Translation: CASTPTPMNTEAFF.

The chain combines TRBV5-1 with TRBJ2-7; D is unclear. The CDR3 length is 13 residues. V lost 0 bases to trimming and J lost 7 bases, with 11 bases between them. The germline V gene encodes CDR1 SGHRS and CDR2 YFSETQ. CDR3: CASSLAQPAEQYF. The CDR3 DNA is TGCGCCAGCAGCTTGGCCCAGCCAGCGGAGCAGTACTTC.

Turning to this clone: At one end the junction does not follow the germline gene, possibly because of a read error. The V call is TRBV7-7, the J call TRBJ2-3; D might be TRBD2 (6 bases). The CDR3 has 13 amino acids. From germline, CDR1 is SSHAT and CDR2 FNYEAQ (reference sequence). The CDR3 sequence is CASSLGVREAQYF. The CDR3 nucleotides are TGTGCTAGCAGCTTAGGTGTAAGGGAGGCGCAGTATTTT.

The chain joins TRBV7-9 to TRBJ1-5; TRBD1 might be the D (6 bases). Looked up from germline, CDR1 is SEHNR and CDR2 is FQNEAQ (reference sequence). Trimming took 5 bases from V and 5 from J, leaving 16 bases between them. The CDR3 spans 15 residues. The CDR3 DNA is TGTGCCAGCAGCCCTTATACAGGGAAGGATCAGCCCCAGCATTTT. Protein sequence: CASSPYTGKDQPQHF.

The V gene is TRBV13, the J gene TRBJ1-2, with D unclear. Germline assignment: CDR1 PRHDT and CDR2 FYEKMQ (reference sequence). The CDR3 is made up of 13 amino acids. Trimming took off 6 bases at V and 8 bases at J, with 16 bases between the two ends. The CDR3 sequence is CASSFQTRIGYTF. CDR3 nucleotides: TGTGCCAGCAGTTTCCAGACTCGTATCGGCTACACCTTC.

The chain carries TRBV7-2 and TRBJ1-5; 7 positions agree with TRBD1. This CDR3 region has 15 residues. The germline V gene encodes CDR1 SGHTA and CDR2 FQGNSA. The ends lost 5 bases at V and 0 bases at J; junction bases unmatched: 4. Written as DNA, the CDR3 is TGTGCCAGCAGCCCCCGGACAGGTAGCAATCAGCCCCAGCATTTT. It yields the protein CASSPRTGSNQPQHF. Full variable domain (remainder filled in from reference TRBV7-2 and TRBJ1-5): GAGVSQSPSNKVTEKGKDVELRCDPISGHTALYWYRQSLGQGLEFLIYFQGNSAPDKSGLPSDRFSAERTGGSVSTLTIQRTQQEDSAVYLCASSPRTGSNQPQHFGDGTRLSIL.